These 25 T cell receptor beta chains were all obtained from the same sample, sequenced in a study of hypomethylating agent response in myelodysplastic syndrome. The data were produced by immunoSEQ multiplex PCR, yet TCRdb's version contains in-frame clones alone and is incomplete. The profile covers 6,000 to 7,000 clones, with about four fifths appearing a single time and approximately 26% taken by the ten largest. Sequences were derived from bone marrow, sampled before or after starting hypomethylating agent treatment for myelodysplastic syndrome (not recorded which). The receptors were gathered from a human donor with myelodysplastic syndrome.

The rearrangement joins TRBV5-1 to TRBJ2-3; 7 bases line up with TRBD2. After removal of 1 base from V and 4 bases from J, the junction contained 12 bases not matched to a gene. The germline V gene encodes CDR1 SGHRS and CDR2 YFSETQ. This CDR3 comprises 17 residues. CDR3 coding DNA: TGCGCCAGCAGCTTGTCTCGACTAGCCAGGGAGGCAGATACGCAGTATTTT. Amino acid sequence: CASSLSRLAREADTQYF.

The chain carries TRBV7-2 and TRBJ2-7; possible D gene TRBD2, 5 bases. The CDR3 is 17 residues long. V was cut by 1 base and J by 3 bases, with 19 bases left in between. CDR1 is SGHTA, CDR2 FQGNSA, per germline. The CDR3 DNA reads TGTGCCAGCAGCTTAGGACGTGAGGGCAGGCCTGACTACGAGCAGTACTTC. It specifies CASSLGREGRPDYEQYF.

V gene TRBV6-5 combines with J gene TRBJ1-2, with unresolved D. V was cut by 6 bases and J by 0 bases, with 11 bases left in between. This CDR3 is built from 14 residues. Germline V gives CDR1 MNHEY, CDR2 SVGAGI. The CDR3 DNA reads as TGTGCCAGCAGAACCCATCAAGCTAACTATGGCTACACCTTC. Translating gives CASRTHQANYGYTF.

J is TRBJ1-6 and V is TRBV11-2; D uncertain. The V and J ends lost 5 bases and 7 bases respectively, with 9 bases between them. The CDR3 loop spans 13 amino acids. Germline CDR1 SGHAT, CDR2 FQNNGV. This CDR3 reads CASSPGYNSPLHF. The CDR3 DNA reads as TGTGCCAGCAGCCCTGGATACAATTCACCCCTCCACTTT.

CDR3 DNA sequence: TGCGCCAGCAGCGACGACAGGGTCTATTCCTACGAGCAGTACTTC. This encodes CASSDDRVYSYEQYF. This chain connects TRBV10-1 to TRBJ2-7, with TRBD1 matching 7 bases. CDR3 length: 15 residues. Germline V CDR1 and CDR2: WNHNN, SYGVQD (reference sequence). Trimming removed 6 bases from V and 1 base from J; junction bases left unmatched: 9.

This rearrangement joins TRBV27 to TRBJ2-3; possibly TRBD1 for D (5 bases). The germline V gene encodes CDR1 MNHEY and CDR2 SMNVEV (reference sequence). V was pared by 6 bases and J by 3 bases, with 13 bases between. There are 14 residues in the CDR3. The CDR3 protein is CASRDYQGTDTQYF. The CDR3, as DNA: TGTGCCAGCAGAGATTATCAGGGAACAGATACGCAGTATTTT.

V and J are TRBV6-1 and TRBJ1-2; the D is unclear. The CDR3 has 12 residues. CDR1 MNHNS and CDR2 SASEGT come from the germline V gene. V was trimmed by 0 bases and J by 5 bases, leaving 4 bases between them. Here the CDR3 DNA reads TGTGCCAGCAGTGAAGCAGGGTATGGCTACACCTTC. It translates to CASSEAGYGYTF.

This clone appeared a few times. The V and J genes are TRBV4-2 and TRBJ2-6; possibly TRBD1 for D (6 bases). V lost 0 bases, J lost 0 bases, and 15 bases lay in between. This CDR3 is built from 19 residues. Germline V CDR1 and CDR2: LGHNA, YNFKEQ. The CDR3 sequence is CASSQDQGWRVSGANVLTF. The CDR3 DNA follows: TGTGCCAGCAGCCAAGATCAGGGGTGGAGAGTCTCTGGGGCCAACGTCCTGACTTTC.

The chain recombines TRBV19 with TRBJ1-5; D unresolved. Germline V gene lookup returns CDR1 LNHDA and CDR2 SQIVND (reference sequence). Trimming stripped 1 base from V and 4 bases from J, with 5 bases between. This CDR3 has 13 amino acids. CDR3 nucleotide sequence: TGTGCCAGTAGTATAGCCCCTAATCAGCCCCAGCATTTT. The encoded protein is CASSIAPNQPQHF.

The V call is TRBV13, the J call TRBJ2-6, with a weak D call TRBD2 (5 bases). V was shortened by 4 bases and J by 4 bases, with 11 bases between the two germline ends. The V gene's germline CDR1 is PRHDT and CDR2 FYEKMQ (reference sequence). The CDR3 is 15 amino acids. CDR3 sequence reads: CASSSGRRGANVLTF. In DNA form, the CDR3 reads TGTGCCAGCAGCTCCGGTAGGAGGGGGGCCAACGTCCTGACTTTC.

This clone was observed a single time. V usage is TRBV15 and J usage is TRBJ2-1, with no clear D. Trimming took 0 bases from V and 4 from J, leaving 10 bases between them. Germline-derived CDR1 and CDR2 are LNHNV and YYDKDF (reference sequence). The CDR3 spans 15 residues. The CDR3 loop is CATSRDKRIYNEQFF. The CDR3 DNA follows: TGTGCCACCAGCAGAGATAAGAGGATTTACAATGAGCAGTTCTTC.

V gene TRBV14 combines with J gene TRBJ2-2; D gene unclear. The germline V gene encodes CDR1 SGHDN and CDR2 FVKESK. The CDR3 consists of 16 residues. The V and J ends lost 1 base and 0 bases respectively, with 9 bases between them. The CDR3 is CASSQVRPANTGELFF. CDR3 DNA sequence: TGTGCCAGCAGCCAAGTAAGGCCAGCGAACACCGGGGAGCTGTTTTTT.

This chain links TRBV7-2 with TRBJ1-2; 8 positions match TRBD1. Germline V gene data show CDR1 as SGHTA and CDR2 as FQGNSA. V gave up 1 base and J gave up 5 bases; unmatched junction bases: 9. The CDR3 is 16 amino acids. This CDR3 is CASSLGRGTGLYGYTF. The CDR3 coding sequence is TGTGCCAGCAGCTTAGGACGCGGGACAGGTTTATATGGCTACACCTTC.

This clone appeared once. The chain recombines TRBV9 with TRBJ2-2; D ambiguous. CDR1 is SGDLS and CDR2 is YYNGEE in the germline V gene. Trimming stripped 0 bases from V and 7 bases from J, with 4 bases between. The CDR3 totals 12 residues. The CDR3 sequence: CASSVACGELFF. The CDR3 DNA is TGTGCCAGCAGCGTAGCATGCGGGGAGCTGTTTTTT.

J is TRBJ1-1 and V is TRBV11-3; a possible D gene is TRBD1 (5 bases). This CDR3 comprises 14 residues. Germline V gene lookup returns CDR1 SGHNT and CDR2 YENEEA. Deletions cut 5 bases from V and 4 bases from J, with 14 bases between. The CDR3 sequence is CASSPDGAGTEAFF. Here the CDR3 DNA reads TGTGCCAGCAGCCCGGACGGGGCGGGCACTGAAGCTTTCTTT.

The chain recombines TRBV7-6 with TRBJ2-1; D unclear. Germline assignment: CDR1 SGHVS and CDR2 FNYEAQ. CDR3 length equals 15 residues. Trimming took 5 bases from V and 6 from J, leaving 17 bases between them. CDR3 nucleotide sequence: TGTGCCAGCAGCCAAGACCTGCCCGTTGGCAATGAGCAGTTCTTC. This gives the protein CASSQDLPVGNEQFF. The entire variable domain, with the rest obtained from reference TRBV7-6 and TRBJ2-1, is as follows: GAGVSQSPRYKVTKRGQDVALRCDPISGHVSLYWYRQALGQGPEFLTYFNYEAQQDKSGLPNDRFSAERPEGSISTLTIQRTEQRDSAMYRCASSQDLPVGNEQFFGPGTRLTVL.

The chain carries TRBV6-4 and TRBJ2-3, with 10 bases that match TRBD1. This CDR3 comprises 15 residues. Germline loops: CDR1 MRHNA, CDR2 SNTAGT. The J segment lost 5 bases and the V segment lost 6 bases, leaving 8 bases of the junction unmatched. The CDR3 is CASSRDRGGGDTQYF. The DNA of the CDR3 is TGTGCCAGCAGCCGGGACAGGGGAGGTGGAGATACGCAGTATTTT.

This chain joins TRBV28 and TRBJ2-1; 9 nucleotides agree with TRBD2. This CDR3 is 16 amino acids long. Germline loops: CDR1 MDHEN, CDR2 SYDVKM. Trimming removed 2 bases from V and 2 bases from J; junction bases left unmatched: 4. This CDR3 is CASSLGAGGPYNEQFF. For the CDR3, the DNA is TGTGCCAGCAGTTTAGGAGCGGGAGGCCCCTACAATGAGCAGTTCTTC.

The J gene is TRBJ2-7, the V gene TRBV11-1, with D possibly TRBD1 on 6 matching bases. V was shortened by 6 bases and J by 2 bases, with 14 bases between the two germline ends. This CDR3 has 14 residues. Germline assignment: CDR1 SGHAT and CDR2 FQDESV (reference sequence). The CDR3 DNA reads as TGTGCCAGCAGACCAAGACAGGAGGCCTACGAGCAGTACTTC. Translated: CASRPRQEAYEQYF. The full variable domain, rest sourced from reference TRBV11-1 and TRBJ2-7, is EAEVAQSPRYKITEKSQAVAFWCDPISGHATLYWYRQILGQGPELLVQFQDESVVDDSQLPKDRFSAERLKGVDSTLKIQPAELGDSAMYLCASRPRQEAYEQYFGPGTRLTVT.

The chain has TRBV19 and TRBJ1-6; D uncertain. Germline CDR1 reads LNHDA; CDR2 reads SQIVND (reference sequence). Trimming pared 1 base from V and 8 bases from J, leaving 9 bases between. CDR3 size: 14 residues. The CDR3, as DNA: TGTGCCAGTAGTATAGGCCCGTTGGATTCACCCCTCCACTTT. Its translation is CASSIGPLDSPLHF.

The genes are TRBV19 and TRBJ2-2, with D tentatively TRBD2 (6 bases). The CDR3 runs 16 residues. Looked up from germline, CDR1 is LNHDA and CDR2 is SQIVND (reference sequence). Trimming stripped 5 bases from V and 3 bases from J, with 16 bases between. CDR3 DNA sequence: TGTGCCAGTAGTCCCTTGACTAGTTGGGACACCGGGGAGCTGTTTTTT. As protein: CASSPLTSWDTGELFF.

The V and J genes are TRBV28 and TRBJ2-7; the match to TRBD1 covers 9 bases. This CDR3 comprises 15 residues. CDR1 MDHEN and CDR2 SYDVKM come from the germline V gene. The V and J ends lost 6 bases and 1 base, in that order; junction bases with no gene match: 7. The CDR3 nucleotides read TGTGCCAGCAGCCGCCCGACAGGGGGTTCCTACGAGCAGTACTTC. This translates into CASSRPTGGSYEQYF.

Only one count was recorded for this clone. The CDR3 loop reads CASSAGLAGADTQYF. CDR3 nucleotides: TGCGCCAGCAGTGCCGGACTAGCGGGAGCAGATACGCAGTATTTT. The rearrangement joins TRBV10-2 to TRBJ2-3; TRBD2 agrees at 13 bases. This CDR3 contains 15 residues. Germline values: CDR1 WSHSY, CDR2 SAAADI. The J segment lost 4 bases and the V segment lost 4 bases, leaving 2 bases of the junction unmatched.

V gene TRBV18 combines with J gene TRBJ2-3; 9 nucleotides match TRBD2. Unmatched junction bases numbered 18, after V lost 5 bases and J lost 6 bases. Germline V gene data show CDR1 as KGHSH and CDR2 as LQKENI. The CDR3 is made up of 18 amino acids. The CDR3 here is CASSSIRVAGAFLDTQYF. The CDR3 region has the DNA TGTGCCAGCTCATCAATCCGCGTAGCGGGAGCTTTTCTGGATACGCAGTATTTT. Filled out from reference TRBV18 and TRBJ2-3, the complete variable domain reads NAGVMQNPRHLVRRRGQEARLRCSPMKGHSHVYWYRQLPEEGLKFMVYLQKENIIDESGMPKERFSAEFPKEGPSILRIQQVVRGDSAAYFCASSSIRVAGAFLDTQYFGPGTRLTVL.

This chain joins TRBV19 and TRBJ1-1; no clear D. CDR3 size: 12 residues. Germline V lookup: CDR1 LNHDA, CDR2 SQIVND (reference sequence). Trimming stripped 4 bases from V and 8 bases from J, with 11 bases between. The CDR3 bases are TGTGCCAGTAGTACAGCTTCGGCGGAAGCTTTCTTT. Translation gives CASSTASAEAFF.